The subject of this entry is one T cell receptor (beta chain). The sample originates from a study of blood T cell repertoires in COVID-19. Study overall: The study drew acute and convalescent COVID-19 samples from the United States, Italy and Spain. From T cells, B-cell-depleted T cells, or PBMCs came the material, which was cDNA or gDNA.

Authors' analysis steps: Reference gene primer amplification yielded estimated nucleated cell counts. The method was immunoSEQ multiplex PCR; TCRdb's version includes in-frame clones alone and lacks a portion of them. From that table come the V and J calls and clone size; the DNA was used to work out D and trimming. This table has some 200,000 clones, more than 75% appearing once. Germline CDR1 KGHSH, CDR2 LQKENI. Trimming pared 3 bases from V and 3 bases from J, leaving 17 bases between. The CDR3 is made up of 16 amino acids. The source is an elderly man with acute or convalescent COVID-19. The rearrangement uses TRBV18 and TRBJ1-1, with D possibly being TRBD1 (5 bases). Sequencing was carried out using peripheral blood. CDR3 sequence (DNA): TGTGCCAGCTCACCCACACCCGTTGAGACAGACACTGAAGCTTTCTTT. Its protein is CASSPTPVETDTEAFF.